These 9 T cell receptor beta chains were all obtained from the same sample, sequenced in a study of spatial heterogeneity in lung cancer (dated by TCRdb to the late 2010s). These TCRs' antigens remain unknown. What the work shows at the level of the full study, not this receptor alone: The tumor nonsynonymous mutation count correlated with the number of expanded intratumoral alpha and beta TCRs.

The sample's time point, from its label and the paper: sample taken at primary tumor resection. The library was prepared using 5' RACE. The sequencer listed for this sample is NextSeq 500. The public reads were reanalyzed by TCRdb: fastp trimming at Q25, MiXCR alignment, in-frame beta chains only. Merged by CDR3 protein, the rows form single entries marked with the most common genes and DNA. This sample has roughly 10,000 distinct CDR3 sequences in its table, and more than 7% of those were observed once. 22% of the sample is in the top ten clones. The specimen comprised lung tumor tissue, sampled at surgery. Every receptor here comes from a female donor with early-stage non-small cell lung cancer.

This clonotype has at least ten counts. The size of this beta chain means little, since it is a stray read in a library made for alpha chains. The CDR3 spells CASRRTQGYTEAFF. CDR3 nucleotide sequence: TGTGCCAGCAGGCGCACACAGGGATACACTGAAGCTTTCTTT. The chain employs TRBV7-2 and TRBJ1-1, with D perhaps matching TRBD1 (6 bases). V lost 6 bases, J lost 3 bases, and 14 bases lay in between. The CDR3 totals 14 residues. Germline CDR1 SGHTA, CDR2 FQGNSA.

This clonotype was detected ten times or more. A library prepared for alpha chains yielded this beta chain as an off-target read; its size is of little meaning. The chain carries TRBV5-1 and TRBJ2-7; TRBD2 aligns across 13 bases. Germline V CDR1 and CDR2: SGHRS, YFSETQ. This CDR3 has 14 residues. The junction had 8 bases not matched to a gene; V was cut back by 7 bases and J by 7 bases. DNA of the CDR3: TGCGCCAGCGGGACTAGCGGGGCCCTCGGTGAGCAGTACTTC. It codes for CASGTSGALGEQYF.

In its sample, this clonotype was seen many times. This beta chain appears as a stray read in a library generated for alpha chains; its size is not informative. The chain combines TRBV5-1 with TRBJ2-3; D gene unclear. The V end lost 0 bases, the J end lost 2 bases, and 10 bases lay between the germline ends. This CDR3 has 15 residues. Germline CDR1 and CDR2: SGHRS and YFSETQ. The CDR3 is CASSLEAASTDTQYF. The CDR3, as DNA: TGCGCCAGCAGCTTGGAGGCGGCGTCCACAGATACGCAGTATTTT.

This clonotype is medium-sized within its sample. With the library built for alpha chains, this beta chain is off target and its frequency is not meaningful. J is TRBJ2-7 and V is TRBV5-6; a weak D match, TRBD2 (5 bases). Germline CDR1 and CDR2: SGHDT and YYEEEE. The CDR3 is 14 residues long. Trimming shortened V by 1 base and J by 1 base, and 9 bases separated the two germline ends. CDR3 DNA: TGTGCCAGCAGCTTGCGGACTCGTTCCTACGAGCAGTACTTC. Protein: CASSLRTRSYEQYF.

This clonotype is labeled medium-sized. The size of this beta chain means little, since it is a stray read in a library made for alpha chains. The V call is TRBV9, the J call TRBJ2-1; 9 bases agree with TRBD2. The CDR3 runs 14 residues. Germline CDR1 SGDLS, CDR2 YYNGEE. V trimming: 0 bases; J trimming: 5 bases; junction bases outside the gene matches: 0. The CDR3 nucleotides read TGTGCCAGCAGCGTAGGACTAGCGGACAATGAGCAGTTCTTC. Translation: CASSVGLADNEQFF.

By its share, this clonotype is medium-sized. With the library built for alpha chains, this beta chain is off target and its frequency is not meaningful. The chain joins TRBV18 to TRBJ1-2, with 9 positions matching TRBD1. Trimming took 0 bases from V and 6 from J; bases not matched to a gene: 2. The CDR3 length is 14 residues. Germline loops: CDR1 KGHSH, CDR2 LQKENI. The CDR3 here is CASSPPWTGDGYTF. In nucleotides, the CDR3 is TGTGCCAGCTCACCACCGTGGACAGGGGATGGCTACACCTTC.

This clonotype was found many times. The library was designed around alpha chains, so this beta chain is a stray read whose abundance carries little weight. This chain uses TRBV19 with TRBJ1-2; TRBD1 aligns across 8 bases. This CDR3 contains 16 residues. From germline, CDR1 is LNHDA and CDR2 SQIVND (reference sequence). The ends lost 1 base at V and 2 bases at J; junction bases unmatched: 6. This CDR3 is CASSIARDRINYGYTF. Written as DNA, the CDR3 is TGTGCCAGTAGTATAGCTCGGGACAGGATAAACTATGGCTACACCTTC.

This clonotype was observed a handful of times. This beta chain was picked up by a library intended for alpha chains and is off target, so its count carries little meaning. This chain links TRBV5-1 with TRBJ2-3; D remains unclear. V was cut by 5 bases and J by 1 base, with 14 bases left in between. The CDR3 consists of 15 residues. The germline gives CDR1 SGHRS, CDR2 YFSETQ. CDR3 nucleotides: TGCGCCAGCAGGGCTGTTTTGGCGGGCACAGATACGCAGTATTTT. Protein sequence: CASRAVLAGTDTQYF.

This clonotype came up many times. Being off target in a library aimed at alpha chains, this beta chain has a size of little meaning. The chain couples TRBV20-1 to TRBJ1-2; no clear D gene. The CDR3 is 13 amino acids. Germline CDR1 and CDR2: DFQATT and SNEGSKA (reference sequence). V lost 5 bases, J lost 1 base, and 11 bases lay in between. The CDR3 here is CSAPPAVNYGYTF. The CDR3 region has the DNA TGCAGTGCTCCTCCGGCAGTTAACTATGGCTACACCTTC.